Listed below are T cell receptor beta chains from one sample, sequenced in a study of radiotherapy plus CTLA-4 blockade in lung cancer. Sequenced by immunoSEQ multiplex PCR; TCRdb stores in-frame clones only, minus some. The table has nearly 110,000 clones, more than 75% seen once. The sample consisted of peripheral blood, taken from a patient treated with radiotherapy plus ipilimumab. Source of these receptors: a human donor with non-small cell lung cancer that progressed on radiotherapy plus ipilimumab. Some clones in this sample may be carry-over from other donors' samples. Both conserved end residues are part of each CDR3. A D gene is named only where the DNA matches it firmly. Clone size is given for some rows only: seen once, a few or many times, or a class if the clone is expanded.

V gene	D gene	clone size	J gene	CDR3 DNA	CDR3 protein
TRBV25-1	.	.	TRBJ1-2	TGTGCCAGCAGAGGGCGAATTAACTATGGCTACACCTTC	CASRGRINYGYTF
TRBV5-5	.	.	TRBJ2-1	TGTGCCAGCAGGGGAGTTGGACTCACTACCTACAATGAGCAGTTCTTC	CASRGVGLTTYNEQFF
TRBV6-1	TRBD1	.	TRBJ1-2	TGTGCCAGCAGTGTTGGACAGGCGACTATCCCTTATGGCTACACCTTC	CASSVGQATIPYGYTF
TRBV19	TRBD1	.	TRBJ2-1	TGTGCCAGTAGTCCCCGACAGGGGGCCTCCTCCTACAATGAGCAGTTCTTC	CASSPRQGASSYNEQFF
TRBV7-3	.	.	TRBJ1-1	TGTGCCAGCAGCTTAAACCCGACAGGGAACACTGAAGCTTTCTTT	CASSLNPTGNTEAFF
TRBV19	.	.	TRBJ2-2	TGTGCCAGTAGCCCGGCTGGGGCCGATCACACCGGGGAGCTGTTTTTT	CASSPAGADHTGELFF
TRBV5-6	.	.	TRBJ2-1	TGTGCCAGCAGCCGAATCTACAATGAGCAGTTCTTC	CASSRIYNEQFF
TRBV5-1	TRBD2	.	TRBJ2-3	TGCGCCAGCAGCCCCGGCAGCTTGGCGGGGGGGCAGACAGATACGCAGTATTTT	CASSPGSLAGGQTDTQYF
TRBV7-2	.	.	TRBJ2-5	TGTGCCAGCAGCTTTAGGGGAGAGACCCAGTACTTC	CASSFRGETQYF
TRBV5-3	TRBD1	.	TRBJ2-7	TGTGCCAGAAGTCGGACGGACAGGGTGATCCTCTACGAGCAGTACTTC	CARSRTDRVILYEQYF
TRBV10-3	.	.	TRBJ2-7	TGTGCCATCTCAGGACGCGGGGCGGCCTACGAGCAGTACTTC	CAISGRGAAYEQYF
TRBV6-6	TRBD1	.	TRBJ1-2	TGTGCCAGCAGGCCGGTGCCAGGGGGCGAGTTGGATGGCTACACCTTC	CASRPVPGGELDGYTF
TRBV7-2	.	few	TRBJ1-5	TGTGCCAGCAGCTCCTCCGGTCAGCCCCAGCATTTT	CASSSSGQPQHF